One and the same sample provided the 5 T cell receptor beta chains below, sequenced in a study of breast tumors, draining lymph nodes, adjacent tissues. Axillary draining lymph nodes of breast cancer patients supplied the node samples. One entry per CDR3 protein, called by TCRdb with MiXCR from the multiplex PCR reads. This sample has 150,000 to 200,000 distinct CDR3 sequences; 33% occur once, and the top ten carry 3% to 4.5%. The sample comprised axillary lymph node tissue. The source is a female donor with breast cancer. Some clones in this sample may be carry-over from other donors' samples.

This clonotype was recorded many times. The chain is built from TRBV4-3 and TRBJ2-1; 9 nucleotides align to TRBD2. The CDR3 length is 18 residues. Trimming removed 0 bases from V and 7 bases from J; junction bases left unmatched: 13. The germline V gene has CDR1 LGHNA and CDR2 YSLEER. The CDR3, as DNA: TGCGCCAGCAGCCAAGAGCCCCCCGGTAGCGGGAGCAGGAATGAGCAGTTCTTC. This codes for CASSQEPPGSGSRNEQFF.

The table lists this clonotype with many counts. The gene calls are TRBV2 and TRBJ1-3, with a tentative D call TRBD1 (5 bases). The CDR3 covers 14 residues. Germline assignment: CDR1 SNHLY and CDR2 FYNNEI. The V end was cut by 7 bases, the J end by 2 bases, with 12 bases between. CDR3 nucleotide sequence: TGTGCCAGCAAGTCGGGCAGGGCTGGAAACACCATATATTTT. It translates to CASKSGRAGNTIYF.

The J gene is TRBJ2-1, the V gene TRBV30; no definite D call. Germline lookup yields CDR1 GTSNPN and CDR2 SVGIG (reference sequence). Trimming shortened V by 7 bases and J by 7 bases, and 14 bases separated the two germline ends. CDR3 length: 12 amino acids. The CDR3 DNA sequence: TGTGCCTCGGGCCTCCCCGGGAATGAGCAGTTCTTC. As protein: CASGLPGNEQFF.

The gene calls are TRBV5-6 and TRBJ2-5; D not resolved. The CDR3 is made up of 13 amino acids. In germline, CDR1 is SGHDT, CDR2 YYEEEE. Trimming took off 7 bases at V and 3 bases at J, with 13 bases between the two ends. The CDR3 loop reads CASGPGEKETQYF. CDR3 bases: TGTGCCAGCGGACCTGGCGAGAAAGAGACCCAGTACTTC.

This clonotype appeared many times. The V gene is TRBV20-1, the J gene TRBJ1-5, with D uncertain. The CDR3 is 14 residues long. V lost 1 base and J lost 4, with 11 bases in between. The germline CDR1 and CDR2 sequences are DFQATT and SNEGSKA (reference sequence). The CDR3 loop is CSARGEQGNQPQHF. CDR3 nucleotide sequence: TGCAGTGCTAGAGGGGAGCAAGGGAATCAGCCCCAGCATTTT.